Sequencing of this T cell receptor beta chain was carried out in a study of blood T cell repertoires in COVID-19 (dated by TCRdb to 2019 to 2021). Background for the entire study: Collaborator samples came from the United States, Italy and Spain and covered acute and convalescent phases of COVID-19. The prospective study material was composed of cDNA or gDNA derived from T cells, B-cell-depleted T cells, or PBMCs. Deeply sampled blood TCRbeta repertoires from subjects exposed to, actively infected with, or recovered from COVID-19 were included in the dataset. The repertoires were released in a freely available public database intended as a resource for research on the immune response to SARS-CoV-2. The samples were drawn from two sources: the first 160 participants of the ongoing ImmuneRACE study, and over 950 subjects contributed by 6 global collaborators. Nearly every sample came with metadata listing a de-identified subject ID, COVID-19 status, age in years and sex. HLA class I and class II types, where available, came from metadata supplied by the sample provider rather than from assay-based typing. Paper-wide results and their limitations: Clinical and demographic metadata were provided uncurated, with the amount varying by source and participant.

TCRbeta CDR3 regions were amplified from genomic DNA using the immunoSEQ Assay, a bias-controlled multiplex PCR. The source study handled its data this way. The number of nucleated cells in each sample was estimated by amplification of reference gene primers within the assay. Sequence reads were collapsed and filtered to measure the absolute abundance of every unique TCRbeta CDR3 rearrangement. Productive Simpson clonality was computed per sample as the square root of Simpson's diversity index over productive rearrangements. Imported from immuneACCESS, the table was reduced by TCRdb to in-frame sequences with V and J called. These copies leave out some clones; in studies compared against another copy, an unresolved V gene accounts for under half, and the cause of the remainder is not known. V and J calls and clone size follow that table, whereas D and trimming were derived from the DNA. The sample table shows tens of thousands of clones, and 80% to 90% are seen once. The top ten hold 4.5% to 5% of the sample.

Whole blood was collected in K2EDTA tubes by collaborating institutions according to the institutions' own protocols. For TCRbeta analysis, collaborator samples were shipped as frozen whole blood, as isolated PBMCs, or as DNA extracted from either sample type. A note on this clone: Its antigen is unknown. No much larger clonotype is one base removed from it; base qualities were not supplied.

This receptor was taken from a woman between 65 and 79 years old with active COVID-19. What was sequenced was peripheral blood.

The CDR3 amino acid sequence is: CASSATGRSYNEQFF. The bases are TGTGCCAGCAGTGCCACAGGTCGCTCCTACAATGAGCAGTTCTTC. The chain is encoded by TRBV2 joined to TRBJ2-1; TRBD1 is a possible D gene, resting on 5 matching bases. CDR1 and CDR2, per the germline V gene, are SNHLY and FYNNEI. Trimming at the junction amounts to 4 bases on V and 0 bases on J, and the germline ends lie 10 bases apart. From its cysteine to its phenylalanine, the CDR3 spans 15 amino acids. The DNA shown is the 45-base CDR3, in frame from base 1.